Below are 26 T cell receptor beta chains sequenced from a single sample in a study of regulatory T cells in long-lasting Graves disease (dated by TCRdb to the early 2020s). This specimen's time point label, per the study, means: persistent/refractory GD, antithyroid drugs over 5 years with positive TRAb. For both TCR sequencing and RNA sequencing, RNA was extracted from PBMCs in TRIzol. Libraries were constructed by multiplex PCR. Sequencing was performed on an Illumina HiSeq 4000. To build TCR beta libraries, CDR3 regions were amplified by Arm-PCR using iRepertoire HTBI primers. TCRdb passed the public sequencing reads through fastp at Q25 and MiXCR, retaining productive beta sequences. Rows are unified per CDR3 protein, each entry keeping the most common DNA and genes. This sample lists hundreds of thousands of distinct CDR3 sequences; around 20% were detected once. The biggest ten clones account for roughly an eighth of the sample.

Sequences were derived from peripheral blood mononuclear cells (PBMCs), sampled when the disease was refractory, from a patient treated with antithyroid drugs. Source of these receptors: a female donor with Graves disease.

The chain carries TRBV5-1 and TRBJ2-7; 7 nucleotides align to TRBD2. The V segment lost 4 bases and the J segment 4 bases; nucleotides outside the gene matches: 11. The CDR3 runs 15 residues. Per germline, CDR1 SGHRS and CDR2 YFSETQ. In DNA, the CDR3 is TGCGCCAGCAGCACATCCGGGACTACCCATTACGAGCAGTACTTC. Amino acids: CASSTSGTTHYEQYF.

This clonotype turned up a few times. The chain links TRBV11-2 to TRBJ2-7; the D is unclear. V lost 8 bases to trimming and J lost 6 bases, with 8 bases between them. The germline CDR1 and CDR2 sequences are SGHAT and FQNNGV. CDR3 length: 10 residues. The CDR3 region is CASGSLEQYF. Here the CDR3 DNA reads TGTGCCAGCGGCTCGCTCGAGCAGTACTTC.

On this clonotype: This may be a read error: a much more frequent sequence differs by one nucleotide. The conserved phenylalanine or tryptophan is not found at the CDR3 terminus, so this likely reflects a read error. The chain employs TRBV28 and TRBJ1-2; 9 nucleotides match TRBD1. The ends lost 6 bases at V and 4 bases at J; junction bases unmatched: 9. Looked up from germline, CDR1 is MDHEN and CDR2 is SYDVKM. CDR3 length equals 15 residues. CDR3 residues: CASSSWTGAAYGYTL. For the CDR3, the DNA is TGTGCCAGCAGCTCATGGACAGGGGCGGCCTATGGCTACACCCTC.

This clonotype was seen at least ten times. The V call is TRBV20-1, the J call TRBJ2-5; D possibly corresponds to TRBD1 (6 bases). The germline V gene encodes CDR1 DFQATT and CDR2 SNEGSKA (reference sequence). This CDR3 has 15 amino acids. V shed 0 bases and J shed 2 bases, with 13 bases lying between them. The CDR3 loop reads CSARDPTGYQETQYF. DNA for the CDR3: TGCAGTGCTAGAGATCCCACAGGGTATCAAGAGACCCAGTACTTC.

This clonotype occurred many times. This sequence joins TRBV12-5 and TRBJ1-5, with 9 bases matching TRBD1. This CDR3 has 16 residues. V lost 6 bases to trimming and J lost 4 bases; unmatched junction nucleotides: 10. Germline CDR1 and CDR2: LGHNT and FRNRAP. The CDR3 loop is CASGPPQGAGNQPQHF. The CDR3 DNA sequence: TGTGCTAGTGGCCCCCCACAGGGGGCAGGAAATCAGCCCCAGCATTTT.

This clonotype was detected ten times or more. The J gene is TRBJ1-6, the V gene TRBV2; D is uncertain. V shed 10 bases and J shed 0 bases, with 22 bases lying between them. Germline CDR1 is SNHLY and CDR2 is FYNNEI. The length of the CDR3 is 18 residues. The CDR3 region has the DNA TGTGCCACCAAACCCGAGGGTTACAGCAGCTCCTATAATTCACCCCTCCACTTT. It encodes CATKPEGYSSSYNSPLHF.

V and J are TRBV5-1 and TRBJ2-1; maybe TRBD2 (5 bases). Germline-derived CDR1 and CDR2 are SGHRS and YFSETQ. V was clipped by 0 bases and J by 5 bases, with 12 bases between them. This CDR3 region has 15 residues. This chain's CDR3 is CASSLVSSSDNEQFF. The CDR3 nucleotides are TGCGCCAGCAGCTTGGTGTCTAGCTCGGACAATGAGCAGTTCTTC.

This clonotype has at least ten counts. The chain couples TRBV28 to TRBJ2-5, with 12 bases aligning to TRBD2. The CDR3 has 14 residues. Germline values: CDR1 MDHEN, CDR2 SYDVKM. V lost 9 bases to trimming and J lost 5 bases; unmatched junction nucleotides: 7. Here the CDR3 DNA reads TGTGCCAGTAAGACTAGCGGGAGTTTGGAGACCCAGTACTTC. Its protein product is CASKTSGSLETQYF.

This clonotype was seen a few times. The CDR3 region is CASSQEEGVGGYTF. The CDR3 nucleotides read TGCGCCAGCAGCCAAGAAGAGGGAGTGGGAGGCTACACCTTC. V usage is TRBV4-1 and J usage is TRBJ1-2; D uncertain. Germline lookup yields CDR1 MGHRA and CDR2 YSYEKL. This CDR3 comprises 14 residues. Trimming took off 0 bases at V and 8 bases at J, with 13 bases between the two ends.

This clonotype showed up many times. The chain has TRBV28 and TRBJ1-6; tentative D call: TRBD1 (6 bases). V dropped 5 bases and J dropped 7 bases, with 15 bases sitting between them. The CDR3 contains 15 residues. Looked up from germline, CDR1 is MDHEN and CDR2 is SYDVKM. CDR3: CASSLWDTLNSPLHF. CDR3 nucleotide sequence: TGTGCCAGCAGTCTCTGGGACACACTAAATTCACCCCTCCACTTT.

This clonotype was found many times. The chain links TRBV28 to TRBJ2-7; unclear D gene. Germline CDR1 is MDHEN and CDR2 is SYDVKM. With 8 bases removed from V and 0 bases from J, the gap between germline ends came to 8 bases. This CDR3 has 12 amino acids. Here the CDR3 reads CASGLSSYEQYF. The CDR3 DNA is TGTGCCAGCGGGCTGAGCTCCTACGAGCAGTACTTC.

The sample holds many counts of this clonotype. A read error may produce the germline difference seen at one junction end. The V and J genes are TRBV4-1 and TRBJ2-2, with unresolved D. From germline, CDR1 is MGHRA and CDR2 YSYEKL. This CDR3 spans 14 amino acids. In nucleotides, the CDR3 is TGTGCCAGCAGCCAAGATTCCCGTCCCGGGGAGCTGTTTTTT. Amino acid sequence: CASSQDSRPGELFF.

The chain employs TRBV29-1 and TRBJ2-7; 11 bases fit TRBD1. There are 14 residues in the CDR3. The ends lost 5 bases at V and 0 bases at J; junction bases unmatched: 3. Germline assignment: CDR1 SQVTM and CDR2 ANQGSEA. In DNA form, the CDR3 reads TGCAGCGTTCTCGGACAGGGGGCCTCCTACGAGCAGTACTTC. It codes for CSVLGQGASYEQYF.

This clonotype was seen ten or more times. The chain has TRBV7-8 and TRBJ1-1, with TRBD1 matching over 7 bases. J lost 7 bases, V lost 1 base, and 3 bases had no gene match. Germline-derived CDR1 and CDR2 are SGHVS and FQNEAQ. The CDR3 consists of 13 residues. The CDR3 DNA reads TGTGCCAGCAGCTTAGAGGGGGCCGGTGAAGCTTTCTTT. Amino acids: CASSLEGAGEAFF.

The table lists this clonotype with a few counts. V and J are TRBV28 and TRBJ2-3, with TRBD2 matching over 9 bases. Germline values: CDR1 MDHEN, CDR2 SYDVKM. V trimming: 4 bases; J trimming: 1 base; junction bases outside the gene matches: 15. The CDR3 spans 19 residues. The DNA for the CDR3 is TGTGCCAGCAGTTATTCTAGCGGGAACACGCTAGACGGCACAGATACGCAGTATTTT. Translation gives CASSYSSGNTLDGTDTQYF.

The CDR3: CAISPGTGPTGELFF. Here the CDR3 DNA reads TGTGCCATCTCACCCGGGACAGGGCCCACCGGGGAGCTGTTTTTT. The chain links TRBV10-3 to TRBJ2-2; 9 bases align to TRBD1. The CDR3 consists of 15 residues. Germline V lookup: CDR1 ENHRY, CDR2 SYGVKD. The V and J ends lost 8 bases and 4 bases, in that order; junction bases with no gene match: 8.

This clonotype has just a few counts. The chain has TRBV7-3 and TRBJ2-2, with D uncertain. With 1 base removed from V and 5 bases from J, the gap between germline ends came to 11 bases. The CDR3 is made up of 15 amino acids. Germline CDR1 and CDR2: SGHTA and FQGTGA. CDR3 nucleotides: TGTGCCAGCAGCTTAAACGGGTGGTTGACCGGGGAGCTGTTTTTT. It encodes CASSLNGWLTGELFF.

There are many counts of this clonotype. The CDR3 DNA follows: TGTGCCAGCAGCAGTTACAAGGGGCCCTACGAGCAGTACTTC. Its protein product is CASSSYKGPYEQYF. This sequence joins TRBV12-3 or TRBV12-4 and TRBJ2-7; weak D call: TRBD1 (5 bases). This CDR3 has 14 residues. V was clipped by 6 bases and J by 2 bases, with 14 bases between them.

This clonotype was counted between two and nine times. The chain links TRBV7-8 to TRBJ2-7; 7 bases agree with TRBD1. The CDR3 is 15 residues long. Trimming removed 7 bases from V and 3 bases from J; junction bases left unmatched: 12. Germline-derived CDR1 and CDR2 are SGHVS and FQNEAQ. The chain's CDR3 is CASIPEGAGGYEQYF. CDR3 bases: TGTGCCAGCATCCCGGAAGGGGCAGGGGGCTACGAGCAGTACTTC.

Many counts were recorded for this clonotype. The chain is built from TRBV20-1 and TRBJ2-2, with TRBD2 matching over 10 bases. V was pared by 3 bases and J by 2 bases, with 9 bases of the junction left unmatched. The CDR3 consists of 17 residues. Germline CDR1 reads DFQATT; CDR2 reads SNEGSKA (reference sequence). The CDR3 DNA reads TGCAGTGCTAGTAGGGCTAGCGGGAGCCCTAACACCGGGGAGCTGTTTTTT. Protein sequence: CSASRASGSPNTGELFF.

The rearrangement links TRBV6-1 to TRBJ2-3, with D possibly being TRBD2 (6 bases). Trimming cost V 3 bases and J 7 bases, with 11 bases left between them. Looked up from germline, CDR1 is MNHNS and CDR2 is SASEGT. CDR3 size: 13 residues. The CDR3 coding sequence is TGTGCCAGCAGTGAGGAGGGAGGAAATACGCAGTATTTT. This codes for CASSEEGGNTQYF.

V is TRBV5-4 and J is TRBJ2-5; unclear D gene. Germline CDR1 is SGHNT and CDR2 is YYREEE (reference sequence). This CDR3 is 14 amino acids long. V shed 0 bases and J shed 1 base, with 7 bases lying between them. CDR3 nucleotide sequence: TGTGCCAGCAGCTTGGCCGACCTCCAAGAGACCCAGTACTTC. Translated: CASSLADLQETQYF. The complete variable domain, with remaining parts taken from reference TRBV5-4 and TRBJ2-5, reads ETGVTQSPTHLIKTRGQQVTLRCSSQSGHNTVSWYQQALGQGPQFIFQYYREEENGRGNFPPRFSGLQFPNYSSELNVNALELDDSALYLCASSLADLQETQYFGPGTRLLVL.

The chain is built from TRBV9 and TRBJ1-2; unclear D gene. CDR3 length: 14 amino acids. The germline CDR1 and CDR2 sequences are SGDLS and YYNGEE. Trimming took off 3 bases at V and 4 bases at J, with 13 bases between the two ends. The DNA of the CDR3 is TGTGCCAGCAGCGGCGTGGGCGGCGGCTATGGCTACACCTTC. This sequence encodes CASSGVGGGYGYTF.

This clonotype has only a few counts. The V call is TRBV3-1, the J call TRBJ1-6; D is undetermined. V gave up 0 bases and J gave up 4 bases, with 7 bases separating them. CDR1 LGHDT and CDR2 YNNKEL come from the germline V gene (reference sequence). There are 15 residues in the CDR3. CDR3 residues: CASSQDGPYNSPLHF. DNA of the CDR3: TGTGCCAGCAGCCAAGACGGCCCGTATAATTCACCCCTCCACTTT.

This clonotype was counted a few times. The junction and the germline gene differ at one end; a read error may be behind it. V is TRBV5-4 and J is TRBJ2-7, with 10 nucleotides matching TRBD1. From germline, CDR1 is SGHNT and CDR2 YYREEE (reference sequence). The CDR3 consists of 14 residues. Written as DNA, the CDR3 is TGCGCCAGCAGCTTGGGACAGGGGCTGGACGAGCAGTACTTC. As protein: CASSLGQGLDEQYF.

This clonotype showed up many times. The V gene is TRBV7-2, the J gene TRBJ1-1, with D maybe TRBD1 (5 bases). This CDR3 has 14 amino acids. The germline CDR1 and CDR2 sequences are SGHTA and FQGNSA. Trimming cost V 2 bases and J 6 bases, with 13 bases left between them. CDR3 amino acids: CASSLRAGDPEAFF. The DNA of the CDR3 is TGTGCCAGCAGCTTAAGGGCGGGGGATCCTGAAGCTTTCTTT.